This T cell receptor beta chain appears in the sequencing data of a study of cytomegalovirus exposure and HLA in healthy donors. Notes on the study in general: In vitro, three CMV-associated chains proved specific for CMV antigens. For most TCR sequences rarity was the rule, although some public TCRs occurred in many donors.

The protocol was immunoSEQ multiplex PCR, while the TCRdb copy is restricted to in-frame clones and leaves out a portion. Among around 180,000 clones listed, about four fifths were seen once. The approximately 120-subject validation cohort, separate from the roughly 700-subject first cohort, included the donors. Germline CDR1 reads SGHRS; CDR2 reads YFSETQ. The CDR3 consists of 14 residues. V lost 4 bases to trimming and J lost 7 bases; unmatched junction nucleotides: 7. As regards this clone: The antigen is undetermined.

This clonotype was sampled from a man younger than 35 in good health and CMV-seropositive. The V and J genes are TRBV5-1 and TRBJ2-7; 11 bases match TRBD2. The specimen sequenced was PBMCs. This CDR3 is CASSVTSGALEQYF. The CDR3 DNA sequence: TGCGCCAGCAGCGTGACTAGCGGGGCCCTGGAGCAGTACTTC.